A selection of T cell receptor beta chains follows, all from one sample in a study of CD8 T cell repertoires and HIV-1 epitope variants. The assay was immunoSEQ multiplex PCR, and TCRdb's table has in-frame clones only and misses some. This table has under 100,000 clones, over 70% appearing once. Input material: uncultured baseline CD8+ T cells from peripheral blood mononuclear cells (PBMCs). The receptor source for this set is a male donor with HIV. Both conserved end residues are part of each CDR3. D genes are given only for firm matches. Rows give clone size only sometimes, using once, few, many, or a class for an expanded clone.

>TRBJ1-1|TRBV6-5|-|TRBD1
TGTGCCAGCAGTAAACCACAGGGGGCCCCTGAAGCTTTCTTT
CASSKPQGAPEAFF
>TRBJ2-1|TRBV30|-|TRBD2
TGTGCCTGGAGTGTCCTGGGACTAGCGGGGGGGCCCTACAATGAGCAGTTCTTC
CAWSVLGLAGGPYNEQFF
>TRBJ2-2|TRBV9|-|TRBD2
TGTGCCAGCAGCGTAGAACTAGCGGGGGGGCCTGGCACCGGGGAGCTGTTTTTT
CASSVELAGGPGTGELFF
>TRBJ2-3|TRBV5-1|-|TRBD2
TGCGCCAGCAGCTCCGGGAGGGGAGGCCCTGGGACTAGCGGCCGCACAGATACGCAGTATTTT
CASSSGRGGPGTSGRTDTQYF
>TRBJ1-1|TRBV29-1|-|-
TGCAGCGTTGCCAGGGACACTGAAGCTTTCTTT
CSVARDTEAFF
>TRBJ1-6|TRBV7-2|-|TRBD1
TGTGCCAGCAGCTCAGGGGGTGGGGGTATTCCCCTCCACTTT
CASSSGGGGIPLHF
>TRBJ2-3|TRBV28|once|TRBD1
TGTGCCAGCAGTTTATGGACCTCGGGACAGGGCACAGATACGCAGTATTTT
CASSLWTSGQGTDTQYF
>TRBJ1-2|TRBV5-6|-|-
TGTGCCAGCAGCTTGTTCCCCCGACGGGACGACTATGGCTACACCTTC
CASSLFPRRDDYGYTF
>TRBJ1-2|TRBV4-1|-|-
TGCGCCAGCAGCCAAAACAGGGCGAACTATGGCTACACCTTC
CASSQNRANYGYTF
>TRBJ1-1|TRBV28|few|-
-
CASSSSNTEAFF
>TRBJ2-7|TRBV6-1|-|-
TGTGCCAGCAGTCGGTTGGGTGCCGAGCAGTACTTC
CASSRLGAEQYF
>TRBJ2-7|TRBV10-3|few|-
TGTGCCATCAGTGACGAACGCCGGAGTTACGAGCAGTACTTC
CAISDERRSYEQYF
>TRBJ2-3|TRBV4-2|-|-
TGTGCCAGCAGCCAAGTAAGCGCTAGCACAGATACGCAGTATTTT
CASSQVSASTDTQYF
>TRBJ2-7|TRBV7-3|-|TRBD1
TGTGCCAGCAGCACGACAGGGGGCGGCTACGAGCAGTACTTC
CASSTTGGGYEQYF
>TRBJ1-1|TRBV5-6|-|TRBD1
TGTGCCAGCAGCCTGGACAGGGGGTGGGAAGCTTTCTTT
CASSLDRGWEAFF
>TRBJ2-3|TRBV19|few|-
TGTGCCAGTAGTACCACCGGGACCGCCGGCACAGATACGCAGTATTTT
CASSTTGTAGTDTQYF
>TRBJ2-1|TRBV19|-|-
TGTGCCAGTACCCCCTCGTACTCTCAGAATGAGCAGTTCTTC
CASTPSYSQNEQFF
>TRBJ2-5|TRBV7-2|-|TRBD1
TGTGCCAGCAGCTTCACAGGGGGTGAGGAGACCCAGTACTTC
CASSFTGGEETQYF
>TRBJ1-2|TRBV19|-|-
TGTGCCAGTAGTCCCACGACAGGAAACTATGGCTACACCTTC
CASSPTTGNYGYTF
>TRBJ2-3|TRBV19|-|-
TGTGCCAGCTCACACTCCCGGACAGATACGCAGTATTTT
CASSHSRTDTQYF
>TRBJ2-7|TRBV15|-|-
TGTGCCACCAGCGGCGACGGCTACGAGCAGTACTTC
CATSGDGYEQYF
>TRBJ1-2|TRBV6-5|-|-
TGTGCCAGCAGTTACTCGAACAGGGAGGGGGGCTACACCTTC
CASSYSNREGGYTF
>TRBJ2-1|TRBV5-1|-|TRBD2
TGCGCCAGCAGCTCCGTAGCGGGAGGGCCGGGGAATGAGCAGTTCTTC
CASSSVAGGPGNEQFF
>TRBJ1-5|TRBV19|-|-
TGTGCCAGTAGTCCTCGACAGGGCAATCAGCCCCAGCATTTT
CASSPRQGNQPQHF
>TRBJ2-7|TRBV7-8|-|-
TGTGCCAGCAGCGCCAAGGACGCAGGCTACGAGCAGTACTTC
CASSAKDAGYEQYF
>TRBJ1-1|TRBV10-1|-|-
TGCGCCAGCCCGAAGAGGAGAAGGGACTGTCAGAACACTGAAGCTTTCTTT
CASPKRRRDCQNTEAFF
>TRBJ2-1|TRBV30|-|TRBD1
TGTGCCTGGAGTTCACTGACAGGGTCACGGCAGTTCTTC
CAWSSLTGSRQFF
>TRBJ2-5|TRBV7-9|-|-
TGTGCCTCCCAAGGGGTGTTACAAGAGACCCAGTACTTC
CASQGVLQETQYF
>TRBJ2-7|TRBV6-5|-|TRBD2
TGTGCCACTGGGGCGGGAGCACAAGACGAGCAGTACTTC
CATGAGAQDEQYF
>TRBJ2-5|TRBV4-3|-|-
TGCGCCAGCAGCCATGGGCAAGAGACCCAGTACTTC
CASSHGQETQYF
>TRBJ2-7|TRBV7-8|-|TRBD1
TGTGCCAGCAGCCCGAAGACAGGGGGCATCATCTACGAGCAGTACTTC
CASSPKTGGIIYEQYF
>TRBJ2-1|TRBV5-1|few|TRBD2
TGCGCCAGCAGCTTGGACAGTACGGGGAGGGGTAGGGGTGAGCAGTTCTTC
CASSLDSTGRGRGEQFF
>TRBJ1-5|TRBV6-1|-|TRBD1
TGTGCCAGCAGTGAAGAAGGGGGCGGAAATCAGCCCCAGCATTTT
CASSEEGGGNQPQHF
>TRBJ2-5|TRBV30|-|-
TGTGCCTGGAGTAGGGGGGAGACCCAGTACTTC
CAWSRGETQYF
>TRBJ1-2|TRBV15|-|-
TGTGCCACCAGCAGAGTTGTCAGGGGTTACAATGGCTACACCTTC
CATSRVVRGYNGYTF